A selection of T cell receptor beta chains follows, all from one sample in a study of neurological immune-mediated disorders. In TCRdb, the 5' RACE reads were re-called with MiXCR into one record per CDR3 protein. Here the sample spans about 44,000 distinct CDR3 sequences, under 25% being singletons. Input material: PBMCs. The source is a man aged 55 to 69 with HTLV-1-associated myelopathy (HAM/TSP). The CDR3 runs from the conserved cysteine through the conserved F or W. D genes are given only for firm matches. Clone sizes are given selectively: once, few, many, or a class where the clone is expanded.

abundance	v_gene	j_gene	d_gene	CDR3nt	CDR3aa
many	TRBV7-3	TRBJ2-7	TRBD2	TGTGCCAGCAGCTCTGTAGCGGGAGAAAAAAACGAGCAGTACTTC	CASSSVAGEKNEQYF
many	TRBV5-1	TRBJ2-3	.	TGCGCCAGCAGTCGCAGGGGAGATACGCAGTATTTT	CASSRRGDTQYF
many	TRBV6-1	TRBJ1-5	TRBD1	TGTGCCAGCAGCAACGGGGGACAGGGGGCTAATCAGCCCCAGCATTTT	CASSNGGQGANQPQHF
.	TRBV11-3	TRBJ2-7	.	TGTGCCAGCAGCTTATCCCGGCAGACCTACGAGCAGTACTTC	CASSLSRQTYEQYF
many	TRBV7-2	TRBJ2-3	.	TGTGCCAGCAGTCTTAGTGGAGGGGGACACGGCACAGATACGCAGTATTTT	CASSLSGGGHGTDTQYF
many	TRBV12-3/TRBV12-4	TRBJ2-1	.	TGTGCCAGCAGTTTAGTACTTAGCGATACCTACAATGAGCAGTTCTTC	CASSLVLSDTYNEQFF
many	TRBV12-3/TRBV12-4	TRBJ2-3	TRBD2	TGTGCCAGCAGTCGGCCCGGACTAGCGGAAATGGGAGATACGCAGTATTTT	CASSRPGLAEMGDTQYF
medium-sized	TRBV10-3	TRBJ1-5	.	TGTGCCATCAGTACTGGGACGGGGAATCAGCCCCAGCATTTT	CAISTGTGNQPQHF
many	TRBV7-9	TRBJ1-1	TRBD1	TGTGCCAGCAGCTTTGCTGGACAGGGCTTAGCTTTCTTT	CASSFAGQGLAFF
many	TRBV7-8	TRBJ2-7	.	TGTGCCAGCAGCTTAGACTCGGTTTCGGCCTACGAGCAGTACTTC	CASSLDSVSAYEQYF
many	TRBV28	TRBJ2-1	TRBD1	TGTGCCAGCAGTCAACCGGGACAGGGGGCAAATGAGCAGTTCTTC	CASSQPGQGANEQFF
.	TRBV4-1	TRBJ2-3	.	TGCGCCAGCAGCCCCCGTCTGGTCGGCACAGATACGCAGTATTTT	CASSPRLVGTDTQYF
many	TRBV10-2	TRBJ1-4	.	TGCGCCAGCAGTGATGTCAAGGGTGGAGAAAAACTGTTTTTT	CASSDVKGGEKLFF
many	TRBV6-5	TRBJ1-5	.	TGTGCCAGCAGTGGGCAGCAAAATCAGCCCCAGCATTTT	CASSGQQNQPQHF
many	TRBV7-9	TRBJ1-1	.	TGTGCCAGCAGCTTAGCGGGATTTACAAGAATCTCCCTCCGCATGGGGAACACTGAAGCTTTCTTT	CASSLAGFTRISLRMGNTEAFF
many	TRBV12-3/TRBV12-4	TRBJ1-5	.	TGTGCCAGCAGGGATCAGGTAGAGCAGCCCCAGCATTTT	CASRDQVEQPQHF
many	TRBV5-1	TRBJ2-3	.	TGCGCCAGCAGCAAGGGACTTCCAGGAGATACGCAGTATTTT	CASSKGLPGDTQYF
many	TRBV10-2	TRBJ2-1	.	TGCGCCAGCAGCGTTTGGGCTCCAAACTACAATGAGCAGTTCTTC	CASSVWAPNYNEQFF
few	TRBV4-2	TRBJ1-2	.	TGTGCCAGCAGCCAAGATGGGACTGGACAGACCTATGGCTACACCTTC	CASSQDGTGQTYGYTF
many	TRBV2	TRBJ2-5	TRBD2	TGTGCCAGCAGTCTCGGGACTAGCGGAAAAGAGACCCAGTACTTC	CASSLGTSGKETQYF
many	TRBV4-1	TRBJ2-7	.	TGCGCCAGCAGCCAAGCCCCAGCCGAGCAGTACTTC	CASSQAPAEQYF
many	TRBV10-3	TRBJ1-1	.	TGTGCCATCAGTGAGTCGAGACAGGACTCCGCTGAAGCTTTCTTT	CAISESRQDSAEAFF
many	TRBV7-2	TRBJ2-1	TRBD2	TGTGCCAGCAGCTTAGAAGCGGGGGTCGGCTACAATGAGCAGTTCTTC	CASSLEAGVGYNEQFF
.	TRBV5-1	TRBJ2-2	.	TGCGCCAGCAGCTTGGAAACAGGGTTTACCGGGGAGCTGTTTTTT	CASSLETGFTGELFF
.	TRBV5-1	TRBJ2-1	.	TGCGCCAGCAGCTTGGGCTCGCGCGTCTCCTACAATGAGCAGTTCTTC	CASSLGSRVSYNEQFF
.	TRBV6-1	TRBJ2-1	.	TGTGCCAGCATCCGACTCGCCAGCTCCTACAATGAGCAGTTCTTC	CASIRLASSYNEQFF
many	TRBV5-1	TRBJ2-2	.	TGCGCCAGCAGCTTGGGAGGTCCTTCTACCGGGGAGCTGTTTTTT	CASSLGGPSTGELFF
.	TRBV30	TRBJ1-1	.	TGTGCCTGGAGTGAAAGAGTGAACACTGAAGCTTTCTTT	CAWSERVNTEAFF
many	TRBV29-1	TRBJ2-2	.	TGCAGCGCTGGCGGCGCCGGGGAGCTGTTTTTT	CSAGGAGELFF
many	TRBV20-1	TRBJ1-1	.	TGCAGTGCTAGAGATCTTGGTCAGGGGACTGAAGCTTTCTTT	CSARDLGQGTEAFF
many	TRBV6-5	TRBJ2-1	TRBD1	TGTGCCAGCAGTTTGGGACAGACATTAAGGCACAATGAGCAGTTCTTC	CASSLGQTLRHNEQFF
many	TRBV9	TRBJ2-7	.	TGTGCCAGCAGCGTAGCTCAGCAGACCTACGAGCAGTACTTC	CASSVAQQTYEQYF
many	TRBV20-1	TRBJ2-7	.	.	CSARGFGAGSSYEQYF
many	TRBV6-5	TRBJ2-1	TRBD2	TGTGCCGTGTCTTGGACTAGCGGGAGGGAGCAGTTCTTC	CAVSWTSGREQFF
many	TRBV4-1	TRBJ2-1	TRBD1	TGCGCCAGCAGCCAAGATTCCCGGGACAGCTCCTACAATGAGCAGTTCTTC	CASSQDSRDSSYNEQFF
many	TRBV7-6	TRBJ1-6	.	TGTGCCAGCAGCCCACAATGGACCGATAATTCACCCCTCCACTTT	CASSPQWTDNSPLHF
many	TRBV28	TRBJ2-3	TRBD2	TGTGCCAGCAGTTTAGGAAGGTCTAGCGGGAGGGTGGAAGATACGCAGTATTTT	CASSLGRSSGRVEDTQYF
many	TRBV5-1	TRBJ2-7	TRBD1	TGCGCCAGCAGTATCGTTGACAGGGGTGCATACGAGCAGTACTTC	CASSIVDRGAYEQYF
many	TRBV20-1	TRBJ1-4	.	TGCAGTGCTAGTTTGGGGATTAATGAAAAACTGTTTTTT	CSASLGINEKLFF
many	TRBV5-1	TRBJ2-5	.	TGCGCCAGCAGCTTGGCTCCTCGATCGGAGACCCAGTACTTC	CASSLAPRSETQYF
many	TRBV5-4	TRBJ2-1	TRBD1	TGTGCCAGCAGCTTGACAGGGGGGAATGAGCAGTTCTTC	CASSLTGGNEQFF
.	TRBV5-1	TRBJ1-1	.	TGCGCCAGCAGCTTGATAGCCCCCGGGACTGAAGCTTTCTTT	CASSLIAPGTEAFF